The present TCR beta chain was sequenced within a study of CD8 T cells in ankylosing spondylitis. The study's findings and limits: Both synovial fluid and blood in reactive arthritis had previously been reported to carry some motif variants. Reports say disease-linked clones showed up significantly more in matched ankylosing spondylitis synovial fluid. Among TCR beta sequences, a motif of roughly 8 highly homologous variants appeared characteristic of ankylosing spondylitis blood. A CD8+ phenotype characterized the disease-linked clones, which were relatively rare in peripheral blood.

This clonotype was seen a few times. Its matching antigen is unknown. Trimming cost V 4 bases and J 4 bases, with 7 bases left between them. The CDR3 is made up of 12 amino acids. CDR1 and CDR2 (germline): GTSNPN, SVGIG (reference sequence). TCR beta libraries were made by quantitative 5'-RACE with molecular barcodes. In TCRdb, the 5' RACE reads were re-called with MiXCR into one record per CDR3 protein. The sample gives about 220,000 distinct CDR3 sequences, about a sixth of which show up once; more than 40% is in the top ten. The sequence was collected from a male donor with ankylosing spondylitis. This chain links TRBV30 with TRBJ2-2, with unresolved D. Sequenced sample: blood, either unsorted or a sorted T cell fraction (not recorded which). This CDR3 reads CAWNPGTGELFF. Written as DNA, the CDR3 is TGTGCCTGGAATCCGGGCACCGGGGAGCTGTTTTTT.